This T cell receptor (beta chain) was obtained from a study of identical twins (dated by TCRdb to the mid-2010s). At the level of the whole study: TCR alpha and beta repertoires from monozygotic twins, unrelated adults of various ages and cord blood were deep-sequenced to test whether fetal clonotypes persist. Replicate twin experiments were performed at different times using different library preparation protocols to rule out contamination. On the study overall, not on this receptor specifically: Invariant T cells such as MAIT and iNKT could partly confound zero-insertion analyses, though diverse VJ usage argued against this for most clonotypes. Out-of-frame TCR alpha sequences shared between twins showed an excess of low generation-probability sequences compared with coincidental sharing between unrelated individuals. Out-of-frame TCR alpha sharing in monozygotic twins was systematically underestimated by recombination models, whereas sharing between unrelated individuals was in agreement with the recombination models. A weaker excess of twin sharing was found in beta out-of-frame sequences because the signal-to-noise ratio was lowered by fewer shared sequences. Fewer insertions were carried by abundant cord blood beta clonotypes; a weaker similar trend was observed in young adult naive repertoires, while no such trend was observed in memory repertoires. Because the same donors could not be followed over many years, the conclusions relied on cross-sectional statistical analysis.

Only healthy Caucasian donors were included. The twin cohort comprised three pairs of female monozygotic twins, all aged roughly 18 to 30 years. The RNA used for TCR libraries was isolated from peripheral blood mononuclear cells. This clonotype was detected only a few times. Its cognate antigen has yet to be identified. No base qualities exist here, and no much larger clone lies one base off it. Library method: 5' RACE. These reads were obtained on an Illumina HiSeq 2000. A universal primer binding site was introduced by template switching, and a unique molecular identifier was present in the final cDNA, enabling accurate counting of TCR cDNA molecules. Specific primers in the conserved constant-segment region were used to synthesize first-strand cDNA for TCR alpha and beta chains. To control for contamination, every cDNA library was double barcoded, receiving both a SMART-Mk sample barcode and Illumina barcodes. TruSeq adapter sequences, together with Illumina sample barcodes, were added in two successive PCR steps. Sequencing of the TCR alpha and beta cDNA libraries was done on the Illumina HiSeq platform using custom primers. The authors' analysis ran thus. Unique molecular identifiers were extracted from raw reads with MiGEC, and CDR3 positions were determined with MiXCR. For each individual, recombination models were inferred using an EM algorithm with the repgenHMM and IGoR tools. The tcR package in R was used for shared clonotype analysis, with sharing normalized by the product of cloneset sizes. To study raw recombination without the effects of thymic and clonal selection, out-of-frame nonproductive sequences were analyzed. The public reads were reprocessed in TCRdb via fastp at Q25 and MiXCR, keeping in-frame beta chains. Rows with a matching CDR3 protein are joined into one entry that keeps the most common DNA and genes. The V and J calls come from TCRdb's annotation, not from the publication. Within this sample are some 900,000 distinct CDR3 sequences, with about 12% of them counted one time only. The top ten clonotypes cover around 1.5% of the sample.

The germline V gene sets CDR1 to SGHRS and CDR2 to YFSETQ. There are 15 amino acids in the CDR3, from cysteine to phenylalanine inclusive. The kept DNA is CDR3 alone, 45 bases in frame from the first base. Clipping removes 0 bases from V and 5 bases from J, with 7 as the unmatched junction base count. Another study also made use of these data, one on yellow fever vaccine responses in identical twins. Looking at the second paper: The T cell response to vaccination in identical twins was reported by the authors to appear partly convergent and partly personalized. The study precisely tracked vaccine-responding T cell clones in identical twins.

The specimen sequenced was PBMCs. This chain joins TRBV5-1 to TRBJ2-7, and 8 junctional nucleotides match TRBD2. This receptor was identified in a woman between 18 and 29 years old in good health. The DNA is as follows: TGCGCCAGCAGCTTGGAAGCGGGAGCCGTAAACGAGCAGTACTTC. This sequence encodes CASSLEAGAVNEQYF.